The present T cell receptor (beta chain) was sequenced within a study of blood T cells in healthy people across ages. CDR3 length: 16 amino acids. Germline V gene sequence: CDR1 KGHDR, CDR2 SFDVKD. V shed 1 base and J 3 bases; nucleotides not matched to a gene: 5. The authors ran a second PCR of 7 to 11 cycles using a sample-barcoded 5' primer and a J-beta primer mix. TCRdb reprocessed the 5' RACE reads with MiXCR, giving one entry per CDR3 protein. The repertoire holds hundreds of thousands of distinct CDR3 sequences, with around 41% as singletons. Donors were healthy Caucasian individuals from Russia aged roughly 6 to 90. Isolated per sample were at least 6 million PBMCs.

V is TRBV24-1 and J is TRBJ2-1; 7 nucleotides line up with TRBD2. This TCR was recovered from a man older than 75 in good health. Sequencing used blood. CDR3 DNA sequence: TGTGCCACCAGTGATTTTCGGGCGGGAGACTACAATGAGCAGTTCTTC. Translating it yields CATSDFRAGDYNEQFF.